This T cell receptor beta chain came from a study of blood T cell repertoires in COVID-19. CDR1 SNHLY and CDR2 FYNNEI come from the germline V gene. CDR3 size: 12 residues. With 8 bases removed from V and 4 bases from J, the gap between germline ends came to 11 bases. In the original analysis: Using reference gene primer amplification, nucleated cell counts were estimated. Measured with immunoSEQ multiplex PCR; TCRdb has only the in-frame clones, and not every one. D and trimming were read from the DNA, whereas the V and J calls and clone size are those reported in that table. The table records 100,000 to 120,000 clones, roughly 80% of them present only once.

This TCR came from a woman between 55 and 75 years old with acute or convalescent COVID-19. V and J are TRBV2 and TRBJ1-1; weak D call: TRBD1 (5 bases). The sequencing sample was made of peripheral blood. CDR3 region: CASVQGSTEAFF. CDR3 DNA: TGTGCCAGCGTCCAGGGAAGCACTGAAGCTTTCTTT.